Following are 24 T cell receptor beta chains from one sample sequenced in a study of cytomegalovirus exposure and HLA in healthy donors. PCR employed 60 Vbeta and 13 Jbeta primers. Produced via immunoSEQ multiplex PCR; TCRdb's table is partial and in-frame only. The table shows 80,000 to 95,000 clones, with 60% to 80% occurring only once. The sample taken for sequencing was PBMCs. The source is a woman aged 25 to 45 in good health and CMV-seronegative.

The chain recombines TRBV7-8 with TRBJ1-2; 12 nucleotides match TRBD1. The CDR3 has 15 residues. The germline gives CDR1 SGHVS, CDR2 FQNEAQ. V was clipped by 5 bases and J by 8 bases; unmatched bases: 9. The CDR3 DNA follows: TGTGCCAGCAGCCTTTCGGGACAGGGGGCGGGAGGCTACACCTTC. Encoded protein: CASSLSGQGAGGYTF.

The V and J genes are TRBV29-1 and TRBJ2-7, with 7 bases that match TRBD1. CDR3 size: 11 residues. Germline V lookup: CDR1 SQVTM, CDR2 ANQGSEA. V lost 5 bases to trimming and J lost 5 bases; unmatched junction nucleotides: 3. CDR3 sequence: CSVWDSHEQYF. The CDR3 nucleotides are TGCAGCGTTTGGGACAGCCACGAGCAGTACTTC.

This clone has just one count. The J gene is TRBJ2-5, the V gene TRBV2, with 8 bases aligning to TRBD2. CDR1 and CDR2 (germline): SNHLY, FYNNEI. J lost 4 bases, V lost 4 bases, and 17 bases had no gene match. The CDR3 is 18 residues long. CDR3 sequence: CASSGTPIQAGAGETQYF. The CDR3 DNA reads as TGTGCCAGCAGTGGAACTCCCATTCAAGCGGGGGCTGGAGAGACCCAGTACTTC.

For the CDR3, the DNA is TGTGCCAGCAGCTTAGGGTCGGGCGGGCGAAACACCATATATTTT. Protein product: CASSLGSGGRNTIYF. The chain has TRBV7-2 and TRBJ1-3; no clear D. The germline V and J ends were trimmed by 1 base and 5 bases, with 12 bases remaining between them. This CDR3 is 15 amino acids long. Germline CDR1 reads SGHTA; CDR2 reads FQGNSA.

In DNA, the CDR3 is TGTGCCAGCAGTCCAAGGGGGGGCCGCACAGATACGCAGTATTTT. Translation gives CASSPRGGRTDTQYF. The V call is TRBV27, the J call TRBJ2-3, with a weak D call TRBD2 (7 bases). There are 15 residues in the CDR3. The ends were cut back, 5 bases at V and 1 base at J, with 13 bases in the middle. Germline CDR1 reads MNHEY; CDR2 reads SMNVEV (reference sequence).

The chain has TRBV27 and TRBJ2-7; TRBD2 aligns across 10 bases. This CDR3 has 16 residues. CDR1 and CDR2 from the germline V gene are MNHEY and SMNVEV (reference sequence). J lost 2 bases, V lost 2 bases, and 6 bases had no gene match. CDR3 nucleotide sequence: TGTGCCAGCAGTTTAACCATAGCGGGAGGAACCTACGAGCAGTACTTC. It codes for CASSLTIAGGTYEQYF.

V is TRBV21-1 and J is TRBJ1-1; the table's TRBD1 call for D was not verified on the DNA. TRBV21-1 is shown as a pseudogene. The CDR3 contains 14 residues. Here the CDR3 reads CASSNVWTGSWAFF. The CDR3 DNA reads TGTGCCAGCAGCAACGTGTGGACAGGGTCGTGGGCTTTCTTT.

The chain combines TRBV7-2 with TRBJ1-6, with 7 bases that match TRBD1. The J segment lost 11 bases and the V segment lost 10 bases, leaving 8 bases of the junction unmatched. This CDR3 contains 12 residues. Germline assignment: CDR1 SGHTA and CDR2 FQGNSA. CDR3 sequence reads: CATRQGRAPLHF. Written as DNA, the CDR3 is TGTGCCACCCGACAGGGTCGGGCACCCCTCCACTTT.

The gene calls are TRBV4-3 and TRBJ2-7; 8 nucleotides agree with TRBD1. The germline V gene has CDR1 LGHNA and CDR2 YSLEER. Trimming took 0 bases from V and 6 from J; bases not matched to a gene: 13. The CDR3 is 17 amino acids. CDR3 DNA sequence: TGCGCCAGCAGCCAAGAAACGGACAGGGTTCTATTCTCCGAGCAGTACTTC. Translation gives CASSQETDRVLFSEQYF.

The CDR3 spells CASSLAPQNTEAFF. CDR3 bases: TGCGCCAGCAGCTTGGCCCCCCAAAACACTGAAGCTTTCTTT. The rearrangement links TRBV5-1 to TRBJ1-1; the D is unclear. CDR3 length equals 14 residues. V lost 0 bases and J lost 2, with 8 bases in between. CDR1 SGHRS and CDR2 YFSETQ come from the germline V gene.

The chain joins TRBV7-2 to TRBJ1-2; 8 bases are shared with TRBD1. This CDR3 is 16 amino acids long. The germline CDR1 and CDR2 sequences are SGHTA and FQGNSA. V was pared by 4 bases and J by 6 bases, with 13 bases of the junction left unmatched. The CDR3: CASSSTRGGQGDGYTF. The CDR3 DNA reads TGTGCCAGCAGCTCGACGAGGGGTGGACAGGGCGATGGCTACACCTTC.

In this sample, this clone turned up once. The rearrangement links TRBV6-5 to TRBJ1-2; no clear D gene. From germline, CDR1 is MNHEY and CDR2 SVGAGI. The CDR3 has 13 amino acids. With 6 bases removed from V and 2 bases from J, the gap between germline ends came to 10 bases. In nucleotides, the CDR3 is TGTGCCAGCAGCTCCGCCAGAAACTATGGCTACACCTTC. This translates into CASSSARNYGYTF.

The chain has TRBV19 and TRBJ2-5; TRBD1 matches at 11 bases. V was clipped by 4 bases and J by 5 bases; unmatched bases: 6. The CDR3 contains 15 residues. CDR1 and CDR2 from the germline V gene are LNHDA and SQIVND (reference sequence). As DNA, the CDR3 is TGTGCCAGTAGTACGGACAGGGGGCGAGTGGAGACCCAGTACTTC. As protein: CASSTDRGRVETQYF.

The CDR3 region is CASSVGTEPYEQYF. As DNA, the CDR3 is TGTGCCAGCAGCGTAGGTACAGAACCCTACGAGCAGTACTTC. The chain recombines TRBV9 with TRBJ2-7; D unclear. V was trimmed by 0 bases and J by 2 bases, leaving 9 bases between them. The germline V gene encodes CDR1 SGDLS and CDR2 YYNGEE. CDR3 length equals 14 residues.

This CDR3 reads CASSHGLAGATGELFF. In DNA, the CDR3 is TGTGCCAGCAGTCACGGACTAGCGGGGGCCACCGGGGAGCTGTTTTTT. The chain carries TRBV2 and TRBJ2-2, with 13 nucleotides matching TRBD2. This CDR3 is 16 amino acids long. Trimming removed 5 bases from V and 4 bases from J; junction bases left unmatched: 4. The V gene's germline CDR1 is SNHLY and CDR2 FYNNEI. The variable domain in full, completed from reference TRBV2 and TRBJ2-2, reads EPEVTQTPSHQVTQMGQEVILRCVPISNHLYFYWYRQILGQKVEFLVSFYNNEISEKSEIFDDQFSVERPDGSNFTLKIRSTKLEDSAMYFCASSHGLAGATGELFFGEGSRLTVL.

The rearrangement links TRBV6-1 to TRBJ1-5, with a tentative D call TRBD1 (5 bases). CDR3 length: 15 amino acids. From germline, CDR1 is MNHNS and CDR2 SASEGT. V lost 5 bases, J lost 0 bases, and 11 bases lay in between. CDR3 protein: CASSKDGHSNQPQHF. The CDR3 DNA follows: TGTGCCAGCAGTAAGGACGGACATAGCAATCAGCCCCAGCATTTT.

This chain links TRBV6-5 with TRBJ2-7; TRBD1 matches 11 bases. Germline V lookup: CDR1 MNHEY, CDR2 SVGAGI. This CDR3 contains 14 residues. The V and J ends lost 7 bases and 4 bases, in that order; junction bases with no gene match: 6. The CDR3 coding sequence is TGTGCCAGCATCCCTGGGACAGGGGGTTACGAGCAGTACTTC. Translating it yields CASIPGTGGYEQYF.

The chain employs TRBV6-1 and TRBJ2-3, with D hard to call. There are 12 residues in the CDR3. Per germline, CDR1 MNHNS and CDR2 SASEGT. V lost 5 bases and J 5 bases, leaving 8 bases between the germline ends. The CDR3 protein is CASSSQIDTQYF. In DNA form, the CDR3 reads TGTGCCAGCAGTTCCCAGATAGATACGCAGTATTTT.

This clone was counted a single time. This chain connects TRBV5-1 to TRBJ1-2, with D maybe TRBD1 (6 bases). Germline V gene data show CDR1 as SGHRS and CDR2 as YFSETQ. Trimming pared 5 bases from V and 3 bases from J, leaving 17 bases between. The CDR3 spans 15 residues. The CDR3 loop reads CASSSGGGRDYGYTF. The CDR3 nucleotides read TGCGCCAGCAGTAGTGGGGGGGGCCGGGACTATGGCTACACCTTC.

In its sample, this clone was seen a few times. The chain links TRBV7-2 to TRBJ2-7; tentative D call: TRBD2 (5 bases). Germline V gives CDR1 SGHTA, CDR2 FQGNSA. CDR3 length: 17 residues. The V gene lost 4 bases and the J gene lost 2 bases, with 21 bases spanning the gap. The CDR3, as DNA: TGTGCCAGCAGCTCGGGGTCAGGTGCAGGAGGCGCCTACGAGCAGTACTTC. Translation: CASSSGSGAGGAYEQYF.

This chain connects TRBV5-1 to TRBJ1-4, with a possible D match to TRBD1 (5 bases). The V end was cut by 1 base, the J end by 8 bases, with 15 bases between. Germline CDR1 is SGHRS and CDR2 is YFSETQ. This CDR3 has 15 residues. The CDR3 spells CASSLSAGSEEKLFF. The CDR3 DNA is TGCGCCAGCAGCTTGTCGGCAGGGTCGGAGGAAAAACTGTTTTTT.

The chain links TRBV5-4 to TRBJ2-5, with D maybe TRBD2 (6 bases). Germline values: CDR1 SGHNT, CDR2 YYREEE (reference sequence). The V end was cut by 3 bases, the J end by 5 bases, with 17 bases between. The CDR3 loop spans 15 amino acids. The CDR3 sequence is CASSSTSYLGETQYF. The CDR3 DNA follows: TGTGCCAGCAGCTCGACTAGTTATCTGGGGGAGACCCAGTACTTC.

The chain carries TRBV4-1 and TRBJ2-1; 8 bases are a match to TRBD2. J gave up 9 bases and V 4 bases, and 8 bases lay outside the gene matches. This CDR3 has 14 amino acids. The germline CDR1 and CDR2 sequences are MGHRA and YSYEKL. CDR3 region: CASSPTGGALEQFF. The CDR3 DNA sequence: TGCGCCAGCAGCCCAACGGGGGGGGCCCTTGAGCAGTTCTTC.

The CDR3 nucleotides are TGTGCCAGCAGAAGACAGGGTGGCACTGAAGCTTTCTTT. Its protein is CASRRQGGTEAFF. The chain carries TRBV27 and TRBJ1-1; 7 bases align to TRBD1. Trimming at V came to 6 bases and at J to 4 bases, leaving 5 bases not matched to a gene. From germline, CDR1 is MNHEY and CDR2 SMNVEV (reference sequence). The CDR3 covers 13 residues.